This is a list of T cell receptor beta chains from one sample in a study of cytomegalovirus exposure and HLA in healthy donors. Profiled with immunoSEQ multiplex PCR; TCRdb holds only in-frame clones, not every one. The sample contains 130,000 or so clones, 65% to 75% of which appear only once. The specimen sequenced was PBMCs. The source is a man in his forties or fifties in good health and CMV-seropositive. Both conserved end residues are part of each CDR3. Size tells how often a clone was seen (once, few, many) or the class of an expanded clone, and some rows leave it out.

CDR3 protein,J gene,clone size,CDR3 length,V gene
CSSSLESSGVQYF,TRBJ2-7,NA,13,TRBV7-9
CTPRRQLPYEQYF,TRBJ2-7,medium-sized,13,TRBV1
CASSLDQGSSYNSPLHF,TRBJ1-6,NA,17,TRBV5-8
CASSSTRGGISYGYTF,TRBJ1-2,NA,16,TRBV28
CASSLTGGTHSAYNEQFF,TRBJ2-1,once,18,TRBV5-8
CASSYSDRGGYEQYF,TRBJ2-7,NA,15,TRBV6-5
CASSPDRYQDTQYF,TRBJ2-3,few,14,TRBV16
CASSLLEYEQYF,TRBJ2-7,NA,12,TRBV13
CATEPGLANTGELFF,TRBJ2-2,NA,15,TRBV15
CASSRTGDGNQPQHF,TRBJ1-5,few,15,TRBV6-5
CASSAATGGLVTEAFF,TRBJ1-1,NA,16,TRBV5-1
CASSQDLEDRGKLQHF,TRBJ1-5,once,16,TRBV4-2
CASSALGLAGYNEQFF,TRBJ2-1,NA,16,TRBV2
CASSSALRGTSGQETQYF,TRBJ2-5,NA,18,TRBV7-9
CASSPRDSKETQYF,TRBJ2-5,NA,14,TRBV23-1
CASSVRTGKTTEAFF,TRBJ1-1,NA,15,TRBV5-6
CASSSLREQYF,TRBJ2-5,NA,11,TRBV5-1
CASSAQGAPGPDTQYF,TRBJ2-3,NA,16,TRBV9
CASSFLIAGDLIDTQYF,TRBJ2-3,NA,17,TRBV27
CASTDRANTGELFF,TRBJ2-2,few,14,TRBV19
CASRSGRDSPLHF,TRBJ1-6,NA,13,TRBV5-1
CASSFPGLAGVGELFF,TRBJ2-2,NA,16,TRBV5-1
CASSIRSGRANNEQFF,TRBJ2-1,NA,16,TRBV19
CASSQDPGVANYGYTF,TRBJ1-2,NA,16,TRBV4-2
CASRNPRSGSNEQFF,TRBJ2-1,NA,15,TRBV27
CASSQGENSGNTIYF,TRBJ1-3,NA,15,TRBV7-9
CASSVGGPEAEAFF,TRBJ1-1,NA,14,TRBV10-1
CASSQDDGYTF,TRBJ1-2,NA,11,TRBV4-1
CASSHPPLGGGNYGYTF,TRBJ1-2,few,17,TRBV4-2
CAWGTSGSTDTQYF,TRBJ2-3,NA,14,TRBV30
CASRRTGGSYYGYTF,TRBJ1-2,NA,15,TRBV2